The TCR beta chain under discussion was sequenced for a study of T cell changes during pregnancy in multiple sclerosis. This CDR3 region has 15 residues. From germline, CDR1 is SGDLS and CDR2 YYNGEE. The V gene lost 2 bases and the J gene lost 2 bases, with 13 bases spanning the gap. TCRdb's table, derived via immunoSEQ multiplex PCR, lists solely in-frame clones and lacks some. The sample records approximately 130,000 clones, about 95% being singletons. This chain joins TRBV9 and TRBJ2-5, with D possibly TRBD1 on 5 matching bases. This clonotype was obtained from a female donor with multiple sclerosis, enrolled in a pregnancy study. Source: peripheral blood, taken after pregnancy. CDR3 loop: CASSVSVQVQETQYF. For the CDR3, the DNA is TGTGCCAGCAGCGTCTCGGTACAGGTACAAGAGACCCAGTACTTC.